The source of this T cell receptor beta chain is a study of blood T cell repertoires in COVID-19. Across the whole study: The United States, Italy and Spain were the sources of the acute and convalescent COVID-19 samples. T cells, B-cell-depleted T cells, or PBMCs provided the cDNA or gDNA that served as material.

The length of the CDR3 is 13 residues. The germline V and J ends were trimmed by 5 bases and 1 base, with 12 bases remaining between them. Germline CDR1 reads SQVTM; CDR2 reads ANQGSEA. Study processing details: Estimates of nucleated cell counts were drawn from the amplification of reference gene primers. The protocol was immunoSEQ multiplex PCR, while the TCRdb copy is restricted to in-frame clones and leaves out a portion. The V and J calls and the clone size are those of that table, but D and trimming were determined from the DNA. The data show 150,000 or so clones, almost 85% seen once. This chain uses TRBV29-1 with TRBJ2-7; a weak D match, TRBD1 (6 bases). The source of this sequence is a human donor with acute or convalescent COVID-19. The donor label of this sample is uncertain. Sequencing input: peripheral blood. DNA of the CDR3: TGCAGCGTTAACCGAGGGACATCCTACGAGCAGTACTTC. Translation: CSVNRGTSYEQYF.